This TCR beta chain was observed in a study of T cells in Graves' hyperthyroidism and ophthalmopathy. About the study: Peripheral blood was taken when the disease was first diagnosed, before any treatment began. Study observations and caveats: Within blood appeared most thyroid clonotypes that had expanded above 0.001.

Uncontrolled infection, other autoimmune disease, pregnancy or lactation led to exclusion. Concerning this clonotype itself: The antigen remains unidentified.

CDR3 length equals 11 residues. V lost 2 bases and J 7 bases, leaving 7 bases between the germline ends. Germline CDR1 is GTSNPN and CDR2 is SVGIG (reference sequence). TCR beta CDR3 regions were amplified from RNA. First-round RT-PCR with HTBI primers amplified the TCR CDR3 region. Each CDR3 protein gets one entry after TCRdb re-called the multiplex PCR reads with MiXCR. Of around 600,000 distinct CDR3 sequences in the sample, about a sixth were seen once. Sequenced sample: blood. This clonotype originated in a woman in her thirties or forties with Graves' ophthalmopathy. The rearrangement links TRBV30 to TRBJ2-3, with unresolved D. Here the CDR3 DNA reads TGTGCCTGGAGTTCCCAATATACGCAGTATTTT. This translates into CAWSSQYTQYF.